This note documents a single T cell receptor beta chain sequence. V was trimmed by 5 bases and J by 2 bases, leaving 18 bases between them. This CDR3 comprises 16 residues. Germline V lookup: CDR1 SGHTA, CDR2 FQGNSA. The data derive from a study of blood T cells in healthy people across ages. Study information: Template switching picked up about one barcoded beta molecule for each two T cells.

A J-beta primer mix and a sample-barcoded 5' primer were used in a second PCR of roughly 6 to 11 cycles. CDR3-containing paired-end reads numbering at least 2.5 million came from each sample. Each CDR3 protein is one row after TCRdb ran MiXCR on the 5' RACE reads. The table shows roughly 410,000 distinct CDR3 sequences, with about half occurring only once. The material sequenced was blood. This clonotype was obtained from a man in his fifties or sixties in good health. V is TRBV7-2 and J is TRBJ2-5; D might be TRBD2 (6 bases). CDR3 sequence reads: CASSPAPGGYQETQYF. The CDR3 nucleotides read TGTGCCAGCAGCCCCGCCCCCGGAGGGTATCAAGAGACCCAGTACTTC.